Listed here are 16 T cell receptor beta chains from one sample, sequenced in a study of Graves' ophthalmopathy and Graves' hyperthyroidism. TCR beta CDR3 amplification used RNA transcripts. HTBI primers served in a first-round RT-PCR, which a second-round multiplex PCR followed. MiXCR was run by TCRdb on the multiplex PCR reads, yielding one entry per CDR3 protein. Altogether around 400,000 distinct CDR3 sequences are present, approximately 20% being singletons, with the ten largest covering about 1.4%. Sample: peripheral blood. The receptors were gathered from a woman aged 18-29 years with Graves' ophthalmopathy.

This clonotype was seen at least ten times. J is TRBJ2-7 and V is TRBV20-1, with D perhaps matching TRBD1 (5 bases). Deletions cut 3 bases from V and 3 bases from J, with 12 bases between. The germline V gene has CDR1 DFQATT and CDR2 SNEGSKA (reference sequence). The CDR3 has 13 amino acids. The CDR3 nucleotides read TGCAGTGCTAGTTGGGGCGAAAGCTACGAGCAGTACTTC. Protein: CSASWGESYEQYF.

In its sample, this clonotype was seen many times. The chain joins TRBV28 to TRBJ1-1; 7 nucleotides line up with TRBD1. Germline V CDR1 and CDR2: MDHEN, SYDVKM. The CDR3 is 16 amino acids. V lost 5 bases to trimming and J lost 1 base; unmatched junction nucleotides: 10. The CDR3 region is CASSPRQGRANTEAFF. CDR3 coding DNA: TGTGCCAGCAGTCCTCGACAGGGAAGGGCGAACACTGAAGCTTTCTTT. Supplemented by reference TRBV28 and TRBJ1-1, the full variable domain reads DVKVTQSSRYLVKRTGEKVFLECVQDMDHENMFWYRQDPGLGLRLIYFSYDVKMKEKGDIPEGYSVSREKKERFSLILESASTNQTSMYLCASSPRQGRANTEAFFGQGTRLTVV.

This clonotype has a count of ten or more. The chain combines TRBV7-2 with TRBJ2-5, with unresolved D. The CDR3 has 13 residues. Germline-derived CDR1 and CDR2 are SGHTA and FQGNSA. Trimming left V 4 bases short and J 1 base short, with 7 bases between. This CDR3 reads CASSWTRQETQYF. CDR3 bases: TGTGCCAGCAGCTGGACCCGCCAAGAGACCCAGTACTTC. The complete variable domain, with remaining parts taken from reference TRBV7-2 and TRBJ2-5, reads GAGVSQSPSNKVTEKGKDVELRCDPISGHTALYWYRQSLGQGLEFLIYFQGNSAPDKSGLPSDRFSAERTGGSVSTLTIQRTQQEDSAVYLCASSWTRQETQYFGPGTRLLVL.

This clonotype was recorded many times. This chain joins TRBV27 and TRBJ1-5; TRBD1 aligns across 7 bases. The CDR3 is 15 residues long. CDR1 is MNHEY, CDR2 SMNVEV, per germline (reference sequence). V gave up 5 bases and J gave up 2 bases; unmatched junction bases: 6. CDR3 region: CASSEQGYGNQPQHF. In DNA form, the CDR3 reads TGTGCCAGCAGTGAACAGGGGTATGGCAATCAGCCCCAGCATTTT.

The chain carries TRBV12-3 or TRBV12-4 and TRBJ2-7; 16 bases line up with TRBD2. This CDR3 has 15 residues. V trimming: 6 bases; J trimming: 5 bases; junction bases outside the gene matches: 4. The CDR3, as DNA: TGTGCCAGCAGGGGACTAGCGGGAGGGAAAAACGAGCAGTACTTC. Translation gives CASRGLAGGKNEQYF.

This clonotype was picked up many times. The chain employs TRBV20-1 and TRBJ2-2; the D gene is possibly TRBD2 (6 bases). Trimming shortened V by 6 bases and J by 5 bases, and 16 bases separated the two germline ends. From germline, CDR1 is DFQATT and CDR2 SNEGSKA (reference sequence). The CDR3 consists of 14 residues. The DNA for the CDR3 is TGCAGTGCCCCGCGGGACTCGAGGACCGGGGAGCTGTTTTTT. Translation: CSAPRDSRTGELFF.

The sample holds many counts of this clonotype. This chain connects TRBV19 to TRBJ1-5; D uncertain. Germline assignment: CDR1 LNHDA and CDR2 SQIVND (reference sequence). This CDR3 is built from 13 residues. The V end was cut by 4 bases, the J end by 7 bases, with 11 bases between. The DNA for the CDR3 is TGTGCCAGTAGTAAGCAGGTCGGACAGCCCCAGCATTTT. The encoded protein is CASSKQVGQPQHF.

Note on this clonotype: A read error may produce the germline difference seen at one junction end. V and J are TRBV6-1 and TRBJ2-7; 8 positions match TRBD1. Per germline, CDR1 MNHNS and CDR2 SASEGT. The CDR3 is made up of 15 amino acids. Written as DNA, the CDR3 is TGTGCCAGCAGACAACTTCGGGACAGGACCTACGAGCAGTGCTTC. Translated: CASRQLRDRTYEQCF.

This clonotype was picked up many times. The CDR3 is CATSRDAGGFETQYF. CDR3 bases: TGTGCCACCAGCAGAGACGCCGGTGGGTTTGAGACCCAGTACTTC. The chain couples TRBV15 to TRBJ2-5; no clear D. The length of the CDR3 is 15 residues. Germline V CDR1 and CDR2: LNHNV, YYDKDF (reference sequence). V was shortened by 0 bases and J by 5 bases, with 13 bases between the two germline ends.

This clonotype was counted many times. The chain is built from TRBV20-1 and TRBJ1-1; 7 positions match TRBD1. V lost 5 bases, J lost 0 bases, and 6 bases stayed unmatched. The CDR3 is 14 amino acids. Per germline, CDR1 DFQATT and CDR2 SNEGSKA (reference sequence). CDR3 DNA: TGCAGTGCTCTTACAACAGGGGTGAACACTGAAGCTTTCTTT. Protein product: CSALTTGVNTEAFF.

This clonotype was recorded many times. This chain joins TRBV20-1 and TRBJ2-7, with 9 bases identical to TRBD1. V gave up 1 base and J gave up 7 bases; unmatched junction bases: 8. The CDR3 consists of 14 residues. Germline loops: CDR1 DFQATT, CDR2 SNEGSKA (reference sequence). The CDR3, as DNA: TGCAGTGCTAGAGGGGACAGGGTCCTTGGGGAGCAGTACTTC. This gives the protein CSARGDRVLGEQYF.

There are many counts of this clonotype. The gene calls are TRBV12-3 or TRBV12-4 and TRBJ1-1; D call uncertain. Trimming took off 8 bases at V and 0 bases at J, with 4 bases between the two ends. The CDR3 is 11 residues long. The DNA for the CDR3 is TGTGCCAGCGGACTGAACACTGAAGCTTTCTTT. This encodes CASGLNTEAFF.

In this sample, this clonotype turned up many times. The rearrangement uses TRBV20-1 and TRBJ2-7, with TRBD2 matching over 8 bases. CDR3 length: 12 residues. Germline trimming cut 6 bases from V and 6 bases from J; bases unmatched to any gene: 7. Germline lookup yields CDR1 DFQATT and CDR2 SNEGSKA (reference sequence). The CDR3 DNA follows: TGCAGTGCCCAGGGCGGGGGGAGCGAGCAGTACTTC. It codes for CSAQGGGSEQYF.

This clonotype has a handful of counts. The chain carries TRBV6-1 and TRBJ1-5; 7 nucleotides line up with TRBD1. V lost 6 bases and J lost 4; bases outside the gene matches: 6. Germline loops: CDR1 MNHNS, CDR2 SASEGT. The length of the CDR3 is 14 residues. The CDR3 loop reads CASRGDSLNQPQHF. DNA of the CDR3: TGTGCCAGCAGGGGGGACAGTCTAAATCAGCCCCAGCATTTT.

This clonotype has at least ten counts. The chain uses TRBV7-2 and TRBJ1-5, with no clear D. Germline loops: CDR1 SGHTA, CDR2 FQGNSA. Deletions cut 2 bases from V and 2 bases from J, with 10 bases between. CDR3 length: 15 amino acids. The CDR3 spells CASSLRSNGNQPQHF. The CDR3 nucleotides are TGTGCCAGCAGCTTACGGTCAAATGGCAATCAGCCCCAGCATTTT.

This clonotype was found many times. This chain uses TRBV6-5 with TRBJ1-3; D possibly corresponds to TRBD1 (5 bases). Trimming took off 2 bases at V and 5 bases at J, with 19 bases between the two ends. Germline V CDR1 and CDR2: MNHEY, SVGAGI. The CDR3 length is 17 residues. This CDR3 reads CASSYTGAAERRNTIYF. CDR3 DNA sequence: TGTGCCAGCAGTTACACCGGGGCGGCGGAACGCCGAAACACCATATATTTT.